This TCR beta chain stems from a study of shared clonotypes between healthy human individuals. Measured with immunoSEQ multiplex PCR; TCRdb has only the in-frame clones, and not every one. The sample includes under 600,000 clones, 95% to 98% seen only once; the top ten take 0.057%. The CDR3 contains 15 residues. Germline values: CDR1 MNHEY, CDR2 SMNVEV (reference sequence). V lost 8 bases and J lost 5, with 20 bases in between. This receptor was identified in a woman between 25 and 40 years old in good health. Sequencing was performed on naive CD4+ T cells sorted from blood. Subset described: CD45RA+ positively selected. The V gene is TRBV27, the J gene TRBJ2-3; D might be TRBD2 (7 bases). DNA of the CDR3: TGTGCCAGCGGAACCTGGGGGGGGCGCTTAGATACGCAGTATTTT. It encodes CASGTWGGRLDTQYF.